This TCR beta chain was sequenced during a study of shared clonotypes between healthy human individuals. Every immunoSEQ plate was one replicate of a subset's evenly spread DNA. This table comes from immunoSEQ multiplex PCR, and its TCRdb copy is limited to in-frame clones, with some not included. The sample has 2,500,000 or so clones, under 95% seen once. CDR1 and CDR2 (germline): MNHEY, SVGAGI. The CDR3 runs 15 residues. V was cut by 5 bases and J by 4 bases, with 18 bases left in between. Sequencing was carried out using naive CD4+ T cells from PBMCs. Described subset: CD45RA+ positively selected. The V gene is TRBV6-5, the J gene TRBJ2-7; tentative D call: TRBD1 (5 bases). This receptor was taken from a man aged 18 to 29 in good health. Some clones in this sample may be carry-over from other donors' samples. The DNA of the CDR3 is TGTGCCAGCAGTCTAGGACCGGCGACAGCTTACGAGCAGTACTTC. Its translation: CASSLGPATAYEQYF.